The 26 T cell receptor beta chains listed next were all sequenced from one sample in a study of sequential checkpoint blockade in melanoma (dated by TCRdb to 2018 to 2020). Library method: the immunoSEQ multiplex PCR assay. As stored in TCRdb, this immuneACCESS dataset retains in-frame rearrangements with V and J assigned. A fraction of the clones does not appear; measured against another copy, unresolved V genes explain less than half of the discrepancy, and the remainder lacks a known reason. This sample has about 26,000 clones in its table, and roughly 80% of those were observed once. The top ten constitute roughly 20% of the sample. The sample's treatment or condition, from its label and the paper: randomized to nivolumab then ipilimumab (arm A) or the reverse (arm B). The sample consisted of CD8+ T cells sorted from blood (inferred from file names), taken from a patient given nivolumab and ipilimumab in sequence. The receptors were gathered from a human donor with melanoma.

The chain joins TRBV4-3 to TRBJ1-2, with 7 bases aligning to TRBD1. The trim removed 2 bases at V and 6 bases at J, leaving 12 bases unmatched. Germline V gene sequence: CDR1 LGHNA, CDR2 YSLEER. The CDR3 is 16 residues long. The CDR3 DNA sequence: TGCGCCAGCAGCCAATTTATCGGTTGGGACAGCGATGGCTACACCTTC. Protein: CASSQFIGWDSDGYTF.

This clone was counted once. This chain uses TRBV27 with TRBJ1-2; maybe TRBD1 (5 bases). In germline, CDR1 is MNHEY, CDR2 SMNVEV (reference sequence). Between the trimmed V and J ends, which lost 2 bases and 4 bases, there was a span of 8 bases. The CDR3 is 13 residues long. The CDR3 bases are TGTGCCAGCAGTTTAAGGGGCACCTATGGCTACACCTTC. Residues: CASSLRGTYGYTF.

The rearrangement joins TRBV4-3 to TRBJ1-3, with D perhaps TRBD1 (6 bases). Trimming shortened V by 0 bases and J by 5 bases, and 14 bases separated the two germline ends. Germline V lookup: CDR1 LGHNA, CDR2 YSLEER. The CDR3 loop spans 16 amino acids. The CDR3 DNA reads TGCGCCAGCAGCCAAGATCGTGCGGGGGGCAGAAACACCATATATTTT. As protein: CASSQDRAGGRNTIYF.

This clone has only a few counts. This chain connects TRBV21-1 to TRBJ1-5; the table's D call, TRBD1, has no DNA check behind it. TRBV21-1 is a known pseudogene. The CDR3 has 13 residues. Here the CDR3 reads CASRGQGYQPQHF. The CDR3 DNA reads TGTGCCAGCAGGGGACAGGGGTATCAGCCCCAGCATTTT.

The chain is built from TRBV28 and TRBJ1-1, with unresolved D. Trimming took off 2 bases at V and 5 bases at J, with 6 bases between the two ends. CDR3 size: 12 residues. Germline CDR1 reads MDHEN; CDR2 reads SYDVKM. The CDR3 loop reads CASSLGQTEAFF. The CDR3 DNA reads TGTGCCAGCAGTTTAGGGCAGACTGAAGCTTTCTTT. Full variable domain (missing parts from reference TRBV28 and TRBJ1-1): DVKVTQSSRYLVKRTGEKVFLECVQDMDHENMFWYRQDPGLGLRLIYFSYDVKMKEKGDIPEGYSVSREKKERFSLILESASTNQTSMYLCASSLGQTEAFFGQGTRLTVV.

Only a few counts were recorded for this clone. This chain connects TRBV29-1 to TRBJ2-7; 9 bases line up with TRBD2. CDR1 and CDR2 from the germline V gene are SQVTM and ANQGSEA. Losses at the gene ends were 4 bases for V and 3 bases for J; bases not matched to a gene: 19. The CDR3 runs to 18 residues. In DNA form, the CDR3 reads TGCAGCGTTGTTGGACTAGCGTCCGCAGCACCCCGGGGCTACGAGCAGTACTTC. Its translation is CSVVGLASAAPRGYEQYF.

This clone has only one observation. The chain recombines TRBV28 with TRBJ2-3, with 10 bases matching TRBD2. Germline trimming cut 4 bases from V and 4 bases from J; bases unmatched to any gene: 5. This CDR3 is built from 15 residues. Germline CDR1 is MDHEN and CDR2 is SYDVKM. CDR3 DNA: TGTGCCAGCAGTTCCCTAGCGGGAGAACCAGATACGCAGTATTTT. Translated, it gives CASSSLAGEPDTQYF.

This chain uses TRBV5-6 with TRBJ2-2; D remains unclear. V was shortened by 0 bases and J by 5 bases, with 11 bases between the two germline ends. Germline loops: CDR1 SGHDT, CDR2 YYEEEE. The CDR3 extends over 15 amino acids. The DNA of the CDR3 is TGTGCCAGCAGCTTGGGCGCTAGATCTACCGGGGAGCTGTTTTTT. Amino acid sequence: CASSLGARSTGELFF.

The chain couples TRBV7-3 to TRBJ2-3; no clear D gene. V was trimmed by 3 bases and J by 0 bases, leaving 13 bases between them. CDR1 SGHTA and CDR2 FQGTGA come from the germline V gene. There are 16 residues in the CDR3. The DNA for the CDR3 is TGTGCCAGCAGCTTGGGCCCAACCCAAAGCACAGATACGCAGTATTTT. Its translation: CASSLGPTQSTDTQYF.

The rearrangement links TRBV27 to TRBJ2-3, with 7 bases lining up with TRBD1. The CDR3 covers 15 residues. J gave up 0 bases and V 8 bases, and 8 bases lay outside the gene matches. Germline CDR1 is MNHEY and CDR2 is SMNVEV (reference sequence). CDR3 region: CASPLRGPSTDTQYF. The CDR3 DNA is TGTGCCAGCCCACTGAGGGGGCCTAGCACAGATACGCAGTATTTT.

The V and J genes are TRBV9 and TRBJ2-7; TRBD2 aligns across 9 bases. CDR3 length equals 13 residues. Germline V gives CDR1 SGDLS, CDR2 YYNGEE. Germline trimming cut 4 bases from V and 4 bases from J; bases unmatched to any gene: 3. CDR3 DNA: TGTGCCAGCAGCTCGACTAGCGGTTACGAGCAGTACTTC. Translation: CASSSTSGYEQYF.

Notes on this clone: An end of the junction differs from the germline gene, which may be a read error. The chain carries TRBV7-7 and TRBJ2-1; weak D call: TRBD2 (6 bases). The length of the CDR3 is 15 residues. CDR1 SSHAT and CDR2 FNYEAQ come from the germline V gene (reference sequence). The CDR3 sequence is CASSLDGSSYNEQFF. CDR3 sequence (DNA): TGTGCTAGCAGCTTAGACGGGAGCTCCTACAATGAGCAGTTCTTC.

This chain joins TRBV27 and TRBJ2-6, with D possibly being TRBD1 (7 bases). The CDR3 extends over 15 amino acids. Germline CDR1 MNHEY, CDR2 SMNVEV (reference sequence). The germline V and J ends were trimmed by 6 bases and 4 bases, with 13 bases remaining between them. The CDR3 region has the DNA TGTGCCAGCAGCCGGGACAGCGGGGGGGCCAACGTCCTGACTTTC. Encoded protein: CASSRDSGGANVLTF.

V is TRBV6-4 and J is TRBJ2-3, with D possibly being TRBD2 (6 bases). V was trimmed by 5 bases and J by 0 bases, leaving 9 bases between them. The CDR3 is 14 amino acids. Germline assignment: CDR1 MRHNA and CDR2 SNTAGT. CDR3 in DNA: TGTGCCAGCAGTTCGGGGACTAGCACAGATACGCAGTATTTT. This encodes CASSSGTSTDTQYF.

V gene TRBV19 combines with J gene TRBJ2-7; 9 bases are shared with TRBD2. This CDR3 contains 14 residues. With V trimmed by 9 bases and J by 2 bases, 8 bases remained unmatched. Germline loops: CDR1 LNHDA, CDR2 SQIVND (reference sequence). This chain's CDR3 is CASSPGLAAYEQYF. The CDR3 bases are TGTGCCAGCTCCCCGGGACTAGCTGCCTACGAGCAGTACTTC.

V gene TRBV15 combines with J gene TRBJ2-1, with 7 bases fitting TRBD2. V lost 0 bases and J lost 3; bases outside the gene matches: 8. Germline V CDR1 and CDR2: LNHNV, YYDKDF (reference sequence). The CDR3 is 17 amino acids. This CDR3 reads CATSRDEGSGVYNEQFF. The CDR3 nucleotides are TGTGCCACCAGCAGAGATGAGGGGAGCGGGGTCTACAATGAGCAGTTCTTC. Using reference TRBV15 and TRBJ2-1 for the parts outside the CDR3, the full variable domain is DAMVIQNPRYQVTQFGKPVTLSCSQTLNHNVMYWYQQKSSQAPKLLFHYYDKDFNNEADTPDNFQSRRPNTSFCFLDIRSPGLGDTAMYLCATSRDEGSGVYNEQFFGPGTRLTVL.

The V gene is TRBV9, the J gene TRBJ2-3, with D possibly TRBD2 on 7 matching bases. Germline CDR1 and CDR2: SGDLS and YYNGEE. Trimming pared 5 bases from V and 8 bases from J, leaving 9 bases between. CDR3 size: 11 residues. The CDR3 DNA reads TGTGCCAGCAGAGGGGGGGGTACGCAGTATTTT. Amino acid sequence: CASRGGGTQYF.

The V and J genes are TRBV7-2 and TRBJ2-1, with 10 positions matching TRBD1. With V trimmed by 6 bases and J by 4 bases, 6 bases remained unmatched. Germline values: CDR1 SGHTA, CDR2 FQGNSA. This CDR3 has 15 amino acids. The CDR3 spells CASSWTGGTYNEQFF. For the CDR3, the DNA is TGTGCCAGCAGTTGGACAGGGGGAACTTACAATGAGCAGTTCTTC.

This clone was observed a few times. CDR3 amino acids: CASSAQGYTMNTEAFF. The CDR3 coding sequence is TGTGCCAGCAGCGCCCAGGGCTATACAATGAACACTGAAGCTTTCTTT. This sequence joins TRBV9 and TRBJ1-1; perhaps TRBD1 as D (5 bases). The germline CDR1 and CDR2 sequences are SGDLS and YYNGEE. The length of the CDR3 is 16 residues. V lost 3 bases and J lost 0, with 15 bases in between. Together with reference TRBV9 and TRBJ1-1, the CDR3 gives the full variable domain: DSGVTQTPKHLITATGQRVTLRCSPRSGDLSVYWYQQSLDQGLQFLIQYYNGEERAKGNILERFSAQQFPDLHSELNLSSLELGDSALYFCASSAQGYTMNTEAFFGQGTRLTVV.

The chain uses TRBV29-1 and TRBJ1-5, with D maybe TRBD1 (5 bases). The V and J ends lost 5 bases and 6 bases respectively, with 14 bases between them. Germline V lookup: CDR1 SQVTM, CDR2 ANQGSEA. CDR3 length: 13 residues. CDR3 residues: CSVRGREGQPQHF. The CDR3 DNA reads as TGCAGCGTTCGCGGCAGGGAAGGTCAGCCCCAGCATTTT.

This clone was counted once. V gene TRBV19 combines with J gene TRBJ2-3; 7 nucleotides align to TRBD1. Trimming cost V 6 bases and J 4 bases; bases outside gene matches: 1. From germline, CDR1 is LNHDA and CDR2 SQIVND (reference sequence). The CDR3 length is 12 residues. CDR3 in amino acids: CASSQGADTQYF. CDR3 nucleotide sequence: TGTGCCAGTAGCCAGGGGGCAGATACGCAGTATTTT.

The J gene is TRBJ2-7, the V gene TRBV6-6, with a weak D call TRBD2 (6 bases). The germline V and J ends were trimmed by 6 bases and 0 bases, with 18 bases remaining between them. Germline CDR1 reads MNHNY; CDR2 reads SVGAGI (reference sequence). The CDR3 contains 16 residues. CDR3 coding DNA: TGTGCCAGCAGCCGGCCCACGGACGGGAGCTCCTACGAGCAGTACTTC. Translated: CASSRPTDGSSYEQYF.

The CDR3 DNA reads TGTGCCAGTAGCGTGGGGACAGCAAGCACTGAAGCTTTCTTT. Its translation: CASSVGTASTEAFF. V is TRBV19 and J is TRBJ1-1; 7 bases agree with TRBD1. Germline V gene data show CDR1 as LNHDA and CDR2 as SQIVND (reference sequence). With V trimmed by 6 bases and J by 4 bases, 8 bases remained unmatched. The CDR3 has 14 amino acids.

The chain joins TRBV19 to TRBJ2-3; weak D call: TRBD1 (6 bases). Germline V gene lookup returns CDR1 LNHDA and CDR2 SQIVND (reference sequence). The germline V and J ends were trimmed by 7 bases and 2 bases, with 16 bases remaining between them. The CDR3 length is 15 residues. CDR3 DNA sequence: TGTGCCAGTACGTCAGGGCAGGGGATCACAGATACGCAGTATTTT. Amino acid sequence: CASTSGQGITDTQYF.

The chain joins TRBV5-6 to TRBJ2-7; 10 nucleotides match TRBD1. This CDR3 is 16 amino acids long. V lost 4 bases, J lost 2 bases, and 9 bases stayed unmatched. CDR1 is SGHDT, CDR2 YYEEEE, per germline. CDR3 protein: CASSATGTGVTYEQYF. The CDR3 coding sequence is TGTGCCAGCAGCGCGACCGGGACAGGGGTAACCTACGAGCAGTACTTC.

The chain has TRBV6-1 and TRBJ2-7; 9 bases map to TRBD1. V shed 3 bases and J 5 bases; nucleotides not matched to a gene: 8. The CDR3 totals 15 residues. Germline loops: CDR1 MNHNS, CDR2 SASEGT. DNA for the CDR3: TGTGCCAGCAGTGACGGCCGGGACAGGGCGGACGAGCAGTACTTC. Translating gives CASSDGRDRADEQYF.